This passage covers 32 T cell receptor beta chains from one sample sequenced in a study of T cells after yellow fever vaccination. TCRdb used MiXCR to reprocess the 5' RACE reads, holding one entry per CDR3 protein. The table records about 340,000 distinct CDR3 sequences, roughly 4.3% of them present only once. The starting material was PBMCs, obtained 5 days after the yellow fever booster vaccination. The receptors derive from a young man who received the YFV17D yellow fever vaccine.

This chain's CDR3 is CASSLVVRYEQFF. The CDR3 region has the DNA TGTGCCAGCAGCTTAGTTGTCCGGTATGAGCAGTTCTTC. The V call is TRBV7-2, the J call TRBJ2-1; D is uncertain. The germline CDR1 and CDR2 sequences are SGHTA and FQGNSA. The CDR3 is 13 residues long. Trimming left V 1 base short and J 8 bases short, with 9 bases between.

At least ten counts were recorded for this clonotype. The chain recombines TRBV27 with TRBJ2-1; D not resolved. This CDR3 has 14 residues. Germline V gene data show CDR1 as MNHEY and CDR2 as SMNVEV (reference sequence). V was clipped by 3 bases and J by 4 bases, with 10 bases between them. CDR3 residues: CASSLNRNYNEQFF. In DNA, the CDR3 is TGTGCCAGCAGTTTGAACCGGAATTACAATGAGCAGTTCTTC.

This clonotype has a handful of counts. The chain couples TRBV7-2 to TRBJ2-5; D is ambiguous. Per the germline V gene, CDR1 is SGHTA and CDR2 is FQGNSA. The CDR3 sequence is 14 residues long. V lost 5 bases to trimming and J lost 4 bases, with 14 bases between them. Here the CDR3 reads CASSQMTAGETQYF. CDR3 coding DNA: TGTGCCAGCAGCCAGATGACCGCTGGAGAGACCCAGTACTTC.

This clonotype turned up a few times. The rearrangement joins TRBV7-2 to TRBJ2-3, with D tentatively TRBD1 (7 bases). The CDR3 consists of 16 residues. Trimming left V 3 bases short and J 2 bases short, with 15 bases between. Germline V gene data show CDR1 as SGHTA and CDR2 as FQGNSA. CDR3 residues: CASSFQGGLATDTQYF. The CDR3 nucleotides are TGTGCCAGCAGCTTTCAGGGGGGCTTGGCCACAGATACGCAGTATTTT.

V is TRBV28 and J is TRBJ1-2; 8 nucleotides match TRBD1. Germline-derived CDR1 and CDR2 are MDHEN and SYDVKM. The CDR3 has 15 residues. Trimming took 6 bases from V and 4 from J; bases not matched to a gene: 10. The CDR3 DNA follows: TGTGCCAGCAGGGGCCCGGGGACAGGTCTCTATGGCTACACCTTC. This codes for CASRGPGTGLYGYTF.

The CDR3 coding sequence is TGTGCCAGCAGGCCGGGACAGGGTTTCACTGAAGCTTTCTTT. Its protein product is CASRPGQGFTEAFF. V gene TRBV6-1 combines with J gene TRBJ1-1; 9 bases match TRBD1. The length of the CDR3 is 14 residues. Per germline, CDR1 MNHNS and CDR2 SASEGT. Trimming took 6 bases from V and 4 from J; bases not matched to a gene: 6.

This clonotype was counted at least ten times. The gene calls are TRBV29-1 and TRBJ2-7; D uncertain. Germline CDR1 and CDR2: SQVTM and ANQGSEA. Trimming took 5 bases from V and 0 from J, leaving 8 bases between them. The CDR3 is 12 residues long. This CDR3 reads CSVRVSSYEQYV. CDR3 DNA: TGCAGCGTTCGGGTTAGCTCCTACGAGCAGTACGTC.

The V and J genes are TRBV2 and TRBJ2-1, with a weak D call TRBD2 (6 bases). Per germline, CDR1 SNHLY and CDR2 FYNNEI. Trimming took 7 bases from V and 10 from J, leaving 14 bases between them. There are 12 residues in the CDR3. The CDR3, as DNA: TGTGCCAGCAACTCAAACCGGGGGGAGCAGTTCTTC. As protein: CASNSNRGEQFF.

The chain is built from TRBV18 and TRBJ2-1; 14 bases are a match to TRBD2. Germline CDR1 is KGHSH and CDR2 is LQKENI. The V and J ends lost 3 bases and 1 base, in that order; junction bases with no gene match: 5. The CDR3 contains 18 residues. CDR3 sequence (DNA): TGTGCCAGCTCACCGACTAGCGGGGGGGCCTCGTCCTACAATGAGCAGTTCTTC. Translated, it gives CASSPTSGGASSYNEQFF.

This clonotype was detected many times. The chain has TRBV6-2 or TRBV6-3 and TRBJ2-3; D gene ambiguous. V was cut by 5 bases and J by 0 bases, with 9 bases left in between. The CDR3 has 14 amino acids. The germline CDR1 and CDR2 sequences are MNHEY and SVGEGT. The CDR3 sequence is CASSGQTSTDTQYF. The CDR3 region has the DNA TGTGCCAGCAGTGGCCAGACTAGCACAGATACGCAGTATTTT.

This clonotype was recorded at least ten times. This rearrangement joins TRBV5-5 to TRBJ2-1; D may match TRBD1 or TRBD2 (5 bases each). CDR1 is SGHKS, CDR2 YYEKEE, per germline (reference sequence). The CDR3 extends over 12 amino acids. V gave up 2 bases and J gave up 9 bases, with 9 bases separating them. The CDR3 DNA is TGTGCCAGCAGCTTCAGGGCGGGTGAGCAGTTCTTC. It encodes CASSFRAGEQFF.

This chain uses TRBV19 with TRBJ1-5, with a tentative D call TRBD1 (5 bases). The germline gives CDR1 LNHDA, CDR2 SQIVND (reference sequence). V lost 9 bases and J 0 bases, leaving 15 bases between the germline ends. CDR3 length: 15 amino acids. The CDR3 here is CASNWGGYSNQPQHF. The CDR3 coding sequence is TGTGCCAGCAATTGGGGGGGGTATAGCAATCAGCCCCAGCATTTT.

V and J are TRBV6-2 or TRBV6-3 and TRBJ2-7; perhaps TRBD2 as D (5 bases). V lost 7 bases and J lost 0, with 10 bases in between. CDR3 length: 13 amino acids. Germline CDR1 MNHEY, CDR2 SVGEGT. Written as DNA, the CDR3 is TGTGCCAGCACCAGAGGGAGCTCCTACGAGCAGTACTTC. Its translation: CASTRGSSYEQYF.

The chain links TRBV6-2 or TRBV6-3 to TRBJ2-7, with no clear D. The V end was cut by 2 bases, the J end by 2 bases, with 10 bases between. Germline lookup yields CDR1 MNHEY and CDR2 SVGEGT. The CDR3 covers 14 residues. The CDR3 region is CASSYAGGAYEQYV. CDR3 DNA sequence: TGTGCCAGCAGTTACGCTGGTGGGGCCTACGAGCAGTACGTC.

This clonotype showed up many times. V usage is TRBV5-1 and J usage is TRBJ1-1; weak D call: TRBD1 (5 bases). Trimming stripped 0 bases from V and 6 bases from J, with 15 bases between. The CDR3 spans 15 residues. Germline loops: CDR1 SGHRS, CDR2 YFSETQ. The CDR3 coding sequence is TGCGCCAGCAGCTTGGCGGCGGGGCCAGGGTCTGAAGCTTTCTTT. This gives the protein CASSLAAGPGSEAFF.

This clonotype was picked up a small number of times. The chain combines TRBV7-2 with TRBJ2-5; D gene unclear. The CDR3 totals 14 residues. Per germline, CDR1 SGHTA and CDR2 FQGNSA. The ends were cut back, 4 bases at V and 0 bases at J, with 9 bases in the middle. The CDR3 DNA reads TGTGCCAGCAGCTACACTACTCACCAAGAGACCCAGTACTTC. It translates to CASSYTTHQETQYF.

This clonotype was seen repeatedly, ten times or more. This chain joins TRBV29-1 and TRBJ1-2, with unresolved D. CDR1 SQVTM and CDR2 ANQGSEA come from the germline V gene. The V gene lost 5 bases and the J gene lost 3 bases, with 19 bases spanning the gap. This CDR3 spans 15 amino acids. The CDR3 DNA sequence: TGCAGCGTTATCGTCGGACCCCAATGGGACTATGGCTACACCTTC. Translating it yields CSVIVGPQWDYGYTF.

This clonotype was counted a few times. The chain uses TRBV7-9 and TRBJ1-3; TRBD1 matches 8 bases. V was clipped by 11 bases and J by 0 bases; unmatched bases: 3. This CDR3 has 13 residues. Germline values: CDR1 SEHNR, CDR2 FQNEAQ (reference sequence). The CDR3 region has the DNA TGTGCCGAACAGGGGGGCTCTGGAAACACCATATATTTT. It yields the protein CAEQGGSGNTIYF.

The table lists this clonotype with a few counts. The chain joins TRBV4-1 to TRBJ2-6, with TRBD1 matching 8 bases. The germline V gene has CDR1 MGHRA and CDR2 YSYEKL. J lost 0 bases, V lost 3 bases, and 13 bases had no gene match. The CDR3 is 20 amino acids. The CDR3 loop is CASSQGRARTGSSGANVLTF. CDR3 sequence (DNA): TGCGCCAGCAGCCAGGGCCGGGCGAGGACAGGGTCCTCTGGGGCCAACGTCCTGACTTTC.

This chain joins TRBV6-5 and TRBJ1-1, with D perhaps matching TRBD1 (6 bases). CDR1 and CDR2 from the germline V gene are MNHEY and SVGAGI. V was cut by 0 bases and J by 8 bases, with 13 bases left in between. CDR3 size: 14 residues. CDR3: CASSYSRGAGEAFF. The CDR3 bases are TGTGCCAGCAGTTACTCCCGGGGGGCTGGGGAAGCTTTCTTT.

This clonotype was seen repeatedly, ten times or more. The chain has TRBV7-2 and TRBJ2-3; TRBD1 is a possible D gene (5 bases). From germline, CDR1 is SGHTA and CDR2 FQGNSA. The V end was cut by 8 bases, the J end by 4 bases, with 19 bases between. The CDR3 runs 15 residues. Written as DNA, the CDR3 is TGTGCCAGCTCCTTCGCCCAGGGTAGGGCAGATACGCAGTATTTT. Protein product: CASSFAQGRADTQYF.

In its sample, this clonotype was seen many times. The V call is TRBV4-1, the J call TRBJ1-6, with D unclear. The V end lost 0 bases, the J end lost 4 bases, and 4 bases lay between the germline ends. CDR1 is MGHRA and CDR2 is YSYEKL in the germline V gene. This CDR3 comprises 14 residues. The CDR3 coding sequence is TGCGCCAGCAGCCAAGATTCGTATAATTCACCCCTCCACTTT. Its translation: CASSQDSYNSPLHF.

The chain carries TRBV5-1 and TRBJ2-3, with 11 positions matching TRBD1. Germline V CDR1 and CDR2: SGHRS, YFSETQ. V shed 4 bases, J shed 1 base, and the junction held 8 bases outside the gene matches. CDR3 length equals 17 residues. The CDR3 sequence: CASSQRTGGAGTDTQYF. CDR3 bases: TGCGCCAGCAGCCAGAGGACAGGGGGCGCCGGCACAGATACGCAGTATTTT.

At least ten counts were recorded for this clonotype. The chain recombines TRBV5-1 with TRBJ2-1; TRBD2 matches 12 bases. The CDR3 has 15 amino acids. Germline V gene sequence: CDR1 SGHRS, CDR2 YFSETQ. The junction had 5 bases not matched to a gene; V was cut back by 0 bases and J by 10 bases. This chain's CDR3 is CASSLVTSGGTEQFF. CDR3 coding DNA: TGCGCCAGCAGCTTGGTTACTAGCGGGGGGACCGAGCAGTTCTTC.

This clonotype was observed a few times. The rearrangement uses TRBV4-1 and TRBJ2-1, with D possibly being TRBD1 (6 bases). The germline V gene encodes CDR1 MGHRA and CDR2 YSYEKL. Deletions cut 3 bases from V and 0 bases from J, with 12 bases between. This CDR3 has 16 amino acids. The CDR3 loop is CASSQRQVSSYNEQFF. CDR3 DNA sequence: TGCGCCAGCAGCCAGAGACAGGTTAGCTCCTACAATGAGCAGTTCTTC.

This clonotype was detected many times. The chain carries TRBV7-9 and TRBJ1-1; D remains unclear. The CDR3 has 13 residues. The germline V and J ends were trimmed by 1 base and 0 bases, with 3 bases remaining between them. Germline V gives CDR1 SEHNR, CDR2 FQNEAQ (reference sequence). This CDR3 reads CASSLDMNTEAFF. The CDR3 nucleotides are TGTGCCAGCAGCTTAGACATGAACACTGAAGCTTTCTTT.

This clonotype was counted a few times. The rearrangement links TRBV5-1 to TRBJ2-1; D assignment may be TRBD1 or TRBD2 (5 bases each). V lost 4 bases, J lost 5 bases, and 16 bases lay in between. The CDR3 is made up of 15 amino acids. Germline CDR1 reads SGHRS; CDR2 reads YFSETQ. The CDR3 reads CASSHGQGGHNEQFF. CDR3 bases: TGCGCCAGCAGCCACGGGCAGGGCGGGCACAATGAGCAGTTCTTC.

In its sample, this clonotype was seen a few times. V gene TRBV30 combines with J gene TRBJ2-2, with no clear D. Germline values: CDR1 GTSNPN, CDR2 SVGIG (reference sequence). Trimming removed 1 base at V and 7 bases at J, with 13 bases between. This CDR3 comprises 14 residues. The CDR3 region has the DNA TGTGCCTGGAGTGACGGACGCTATGGCGGGGAGCTGTTTTTT. Translated, it gives CAWSDGRYGGELFF.

This clonotype was observed many times. The chain has TRBV19 and TRBJ2-2; TRBD2 is a possible D gene (6 bases). Germline V lookup: CDR1 LNHDA, CDR2 SQIVND (reference sequence). The CDR3 has 17 amino acids. Trimming took 7 bases from V and 5 from J, leaving 23 bases between them. The CDR3 sequence is CASTPEGLNPWTGELFF. CDR3 coding DNA: TGTGCCAGTACCCCGGAGGGTTTAAACCCTTGGACCGGGGAGCTGTTTTTT.

This clonotype was detected a few times. The chain has TRBV30 and TRBJ2-7; 9 positions agree with TRBD1. The CDR3 loop spans 13 amino acids. The V gene end was trimmed by 5 bases and the J gene end by 2 bases; junction bases not matched to a gene: 4. Germline V gene lookup returns CDR1 GTSNPN and CDR2 SVGIG (reference sequence). The CDR3 protein is CAWAGTGTYEQYF. As DNA, the CDR3 is TGTGCCTGGGCTGGGACAGGGACCTACGAGCAGTACTTC.

This chain uses TRBV6-5 with TRBJ1-2; D not certain. Germline CDR1 reads MNHEY; CDR2 reads SVGAGI. Between the trimmed V and J ends, which lost 9 bases and 1 base, there was a span of 15 bases. The CDR3 runs to 14 residues. Here the CDR3 DNA reads TGTGCCAGTACCCTTGGACCCCTTAACTATGGCTACACCTTC. Translating gives CASTLGPLNYGYTF.

The chain links TRBV30 to TRBJ1-5; perhaps TRBD1 as D (6 bases). The CDR3 is 13 residues long. V lost 4 bases to trimming and J lost 3 bases, with 10 bases between them. Germline V gene sequence: CDR1 GTSNPN, CDR2 SVGIG (reference sequence). CDR3 DNA sequence: TGTGCCTGGACGGGGGGCATCAATCAGCCCCAGCATTTT. Amino acid sequence: CAWTGGINQPQHF.